This T cell receptor beta chain was identified in a study of blood T cell repertoires in COVID-19. As for the study in general: COVID-19 samples, acute and convalescent, were from the United States, Italy and Spain.

In the authors' workflow: Reference gene primer amplification in the assay estimated nucleated cell counts. The table came from immunoSEQ multiplex PCR; TCRdb's copy has only in-frame clones and leaves some out. That table gives V, J and clone size, and the DNA gave D and trimming. The data contain about 300,000 clones, about 90% of them singletons. The study drew participants aged about 18 to 89 years from fewer than 30 US areas. Exposed enrollees had met someone with a PCR-confirmed or clinician-diagnosed COVID-19 case at some point within the 2 weeks before study entry. The CDR3 totals 16 residues.

The V call is TRBV21-1, the J call TRBJ1-4; the table names TRBD1, a call not compared with the DNA. TRBV21-1 is a known pseudogene. The sample consisted of PBMCs or T cells enriched from blood (not recorded which). This sequence was found in a woman aged 50 to 65 who had been exposed to COVID-19. The CDR3 DNA reads TGTGCCAGCAGCAAGGGACAGGGGGACACTAATGAAAAACTGTTTTTT. Translation: CASSKGQGDTNEKLFF.